The 20 T cell receptor beta chains below come from one sample, sequenced in a study of OX40 agonist ivuxolimab in advanced cancers. Library construction relied on the immunoSEQ multiplex PCR assay. Sourced from immuneACCESS, this table was stored by TCRdb with only in-frame sequences that have V and J called. A share of the clones is absent; for the studies checked, an unresolved V gene accounts for under half, and the remainder has no known explanation. The sample contains around 18,000 clones, about nine tenths of them found a single time. Around 32% of the sample is held by the ten biggest clonotypes. The specimen was CD4+ or CD8+ T cells sorted from blood, collected in a trial of the OX40 agonist ivuxolimab. The receptors shown here come from an adult with an advanced solid tumor such as melanoma, head and neck, liver or kidney cancer.

The V call is TRBV28, the J call TRBJ2-7, with no clear D. Between the trimmed V and J ends, which lost 6 bases and 6 bases, there was a span of 9 bases. CDR3 length: 11 amino acids. CDR1 and CDR2 from the germline V gene are MDHEN and SYDVKM. CDR3 sequence: CASRYGAEQYF. DNA of the CDR3: TGTGCCAGCAGGTATGGTGCCGAGCAGTACTTC.

The rearrangement uses TRBV4-3 and TRBJ2-7; tentatively, D is TRBD1 (5 bases). Germline CDR1 and CDR2: LGHNA and YSLEER. The CDR3 contains 14 residues. V was cut by 4 bases and J by 1 base, with 11 bases left in between. As DNA, the CDR3 is TGCGCCAGCAGCCGCGACAGAGGATCCTACGAGCAGTACTTC. Translated: CASSRDRGSYEQYF.

The chain uses TRBV4-1 and TRBJ2-7; 8 nucleotides align to TRBD1. The CDR3 length is 13 residues. Trimming cost V 4 bases and J 6 bases; bases outside gene matches: 5. Per germline, CDR1 MGHRA and CDR2 YSYEKL. CDR3: CASSPSGGLEQYF. The CDR3 DNA sequence: TGCGCCAGCAGCCCCTCAGGGGGCCTCGAGCAGTACTTC.

In this sample, this clone turned up a few times. The chain uses TRBV6-1 and TRBJ2-2; D is unresolved. CDR1 and CDR2 from the germline V gene are MNHNS and SASEGT. The length of the CDR3 is 10 residues. Trimming took 8 bases from V and 7 from J, leaving 5 bases between them. CDR3: CASGDGELFF. The CDR3 region has the DNA TGTGCCAGCGGGGACGGGGAGCTGTTTTTT.

V gene TRBV4-3 combines with J gene TRBJ1-2; D remains unclear. Trimming removed 0 bases from V and 2 bases from J, with 7 bases in between. The V gene's germline CDR1 is LGHNA and CDR2 YSLEER. The CDR3 consists of 14 residues. The CDR3 is CASSQDLGNYGYTF. CDR3 nucleotides: TGCGCCAGCAGCCAAGATTTGGGGAACTATGGCTACACCTTC.

The chain links TRBV4-1 to TRBJ2-7; D gene unclear. CDR3 length equals 15 residues. Germline V gives CDR1 MGHRA, CDR2 YSYEKL. V was clipped by 3 bases and J by 4 bases, with 16 bases between them. The CDR3 protein is CASSQSPVGIYEQYF. CDR3 DNA sequence: TGCGCCAGCAGCCAGTCCCCCGTAGGGATTTACGAGCAGTACTTC.

The V call is TRBV27, the J call TRBJ2-7, with D tentatively TRBD2 (5 bases). The CDR3 loop spans 13 amino acids. Germline loops: CDR1 MNHEY, CDR2 SMNVEV (reference sequence). V dropped 1 base and J dropped 7 bases, with 11 bases sitting between them. The CDR3 bases are TGTGCCAGCAGTTTATTACAAAGCGGTGAGCAGTACTTC. Its translation is CASSLLQSGEQYF.

The chain carries TRBV4-2 and TRBJ2-2; 8 positions agree with TRBD2. V shed 4 bases and J 3 bases; nucleotides not matched to a gene: 7. CDR3 size: 16 residues. In germline, CDR1 is LGHNA, CDR2 YNFKEQ. CDR3: CASSPTSGPDTGELFF. The CDR3 bases are TGTGCCAGCAGCCCTACTAGCGGTCCCGACACCGGGGAGCTGTTTTTT.

The chain is built from TRBV5-4 and TRBJ2-1; 11 bases fit TRBD2. Germline CDR1 and CDR2: SGHNT and YYREEE (reference sequence). The CDR3 totals 15 residues. The trim removed 2 bases at V and 7 bases at J, leaving 5 bases unmatched. CDR3 nucleotide sequence: TGTGCCAGCAGCTTCTTAGCGGGAGGGCCAAATGAGCAGTTCTTC. Its translation is CASSFLAGGPNEQFF.

In its sample, this clone was seen once. This chain's CDR3 is CASSQGGLETDEQYF. In nucleotides, the CDR3 is TGCGCCAGCAGCCAAGGAGGGCTAGAAACGGACGAGCAGTACTTC. The chain employs TRBV4-1 and TRBJ2-7; D might be TRBD2 (5 bases). V was cut by 1 base and J by 5 bases, with 15 bases left in between. This CDR3 has 15 amino acids. Germline CDR1 MGHRA, CDR2 YSYEKL.

V usage is TRBV7-2 and J usage is TRBJ2-2; D is unclear. CDR1 and CDR2 (germline): SGHTA, FQGNSA. V lost 6 bases to trimming and J lost 6 bases, with 14 bases between them. The CDR3 has 14 residues. CDR3 protein: CASRYDGLSGELFF. The CDR3 bases are TGTGCCAGCAGATACGACGGGCTCTCCGGGGAGCTGTTTTTT.

V and J are TRBV11-2 and TRBJ2-5; 10 nucleotides match TRBD2. The CDR3 is 17 residues long. Per germline, CDR1 SGHAT and CDR2 FQNNGV. With V trimmed by 0 bases and J by 4 bases, 8 bases remained unmatched. The CDR3 is CASSLDSPLAGAETQYF. CDR3 nucleotides: TGTGCCAGCAGCTTAGATTCCCCCCTAGCGGGAGCAGAGACCCAGTACTTC.

The chain combines TRBV5-4 with TRBJ2-7; 7 bases line up with TRBD1. With 3 bases clipped from V and 5 bases from J, the junction kept 8 bases outside the gene matches. The germline gives CDR1 SGHNT, CDR2 YYREEE (reference sequence). CDR3 length: 14 amino acids. The CDR3 nucleotides are TGTGCCAGCAGCTATGACAGGGTACTCGACGAGCAGTACTTC. Translating it yields CASSYDRVLDEQYF.

The genes are TRBV5-1 and TRBJ2-4, with 8 bases matching TRBD1. Trimming removed 5 bases from V and 0 bases from J; junction bases left unmatched: 10. The CDR3 extends over 17 amino acids. Germline V CDR1 and CDR2: SGHRS, YFSETQ. DNA for the CDR3: TGCGCCAGCAGGTCGGGGACAGGCGCTTTAGCCAAAAACATTCAGTACTTC. It yields the protein CASRSGTGALAKNIQYF.

The CDR3 region is CASSLTGQGNEQYF. The CDR3, as DNA: TGTGCCAGCAGCTTAACCGGACAGGGGAACGAGCAGTACTTC. V gene TRBV7-6 combines with J gene TRBJ2-7, with 9 bases that match TRBD1. Looked up from germline, CDR1 is SGHVS and CDR2 is FNYEAQ. The V and J ends lost 2 bases and 5 bases, in that order; junction bases with no gene match: 4. There are 14 residues in the CDR3. The whole variable domain, remainder taken from reference TRBV7-6 and TRBJ2-7, is GAGVSQSPRYKVTKRGQDVALRCDPISGHVSLYWYRQALGQGPEFLTYFNYEAQQDKSGLPNDRFSAERPEGSISTLTIQRTEQRDSAMYRCASSLTGQGNEQYFGPGTRLTVT.

The CDR3 loop is CASSQVGEGNAKLFF. In nucleotides, the CDR3 is TGTGCCAGCAGCCAAGTCGGCGAAGGAAATGCGAAACTGTTTTTT. The rearrangement joins TRBV4-2 to TRBJ1-4; no definite D call. The CDR3 has 15 amino acids. Germline V lookup: CDR1 LGHNA, CDR2 YNFKEQ. Trimming removed 1 base from V and 11 bases from J, with 17 bases in between.

The CDR3 loop is CASSQEGRTSAREQYF. The CDR3 DNA is TGCGCCAGCAGCCAAGAGGGGAGGACTAGCGCTCGCGAGCAGTACTTC. The V gene is TRBV4-1, the J gene TRBJ2-7, with 9 bases matching TRBD2. This CDR3 is 16 amino acids long. Germline CDR1 reads MGHRA; CDR2 reads YSYEKL. Unmatched junction bases numbered 9, after V lost 0 bases and J lost 6 bases.

The chain carries TRBV27 and TRBJ2-7; maybe TRBD1 (6 bases). Looked up from germline, CDR1 is MNHEY and CDR2 is SMNVEV (reference sequence). The CDR3 is made up of 13 amino acids. Trimming cost V 5 bases and J 2 bases, with 10 bases left between them. This chain's CDR3 is CASSIRGTYEQYF. In DNA form, the CDR3 reads TGTGCCAGCAGTATCAGGGGTACCTACGAGCAGTACTTC.

This chain links TRBV7-9 with TRBJ2-6; no firm D call. CDR3 length: 16 amino acids. V was pared by 6 bases and J by 0 bases, with 12 bases between. The germline gives CDR1 SEHNR, CDR2 FQNEAQ (reference sequence). The CDR3 spells CASRTIRASGANVLTF. The CDR3 nucleotides are TGTGCCAGCAGAACCATAAGGGCCTCTGGGGCCAACGTCCTGACTTTC. Drawing the rest from reference TRBV7-9 and TRBJ2-6, the complete variable domain is DTGVSQNPRHKITKRGQNVTFRCDPISEHNRLYWYRQTLGQGPEFLTYFQNEAQLEKSRLLSDRFSAERPKGSFSTLEIQRTEQGDSAMYLCASRTIRASGANVLTFGAGSRLTVL.

The chain joins TRBV18 to TRBJ1-1; D remains ambiguous. Germline CDR1 reads KGHSH; CDR2 reads LQKENI. CDR3 length: 12 residues. V lost 3 bases and J lost 0, with 2 bases in between. The CDR3 loop is CASSPMNTEAFF. The CDR3 DNA is TGTGCCAGCTCACCGATGAACACTGAAGCTTTCTTT. Full variable domain (outside the CDR3, taken from reference TRBV18 and TRBJ1-1): NAGVMQNPRHLVRRRGQEARLRCSPMKGHSHVYWYRQLPEEGLKFMVYLQKENIIDESGMPKERFSAEFPKEGPSILRIQQVVRGDSAAYFCASSPMNTEAFFGQGTRLTVV.